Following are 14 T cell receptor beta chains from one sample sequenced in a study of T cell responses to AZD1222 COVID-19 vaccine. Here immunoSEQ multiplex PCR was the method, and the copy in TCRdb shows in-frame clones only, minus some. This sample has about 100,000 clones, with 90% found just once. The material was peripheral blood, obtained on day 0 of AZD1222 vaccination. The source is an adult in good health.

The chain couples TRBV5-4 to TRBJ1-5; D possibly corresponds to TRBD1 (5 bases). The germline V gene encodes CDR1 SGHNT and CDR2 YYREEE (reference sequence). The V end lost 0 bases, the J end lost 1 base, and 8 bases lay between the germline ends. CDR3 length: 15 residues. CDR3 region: CASSLGGVSNQPQHF. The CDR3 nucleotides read TGTGCCAGCAGCTTGGGAGGGGTGAGCAATCAGCCCCAGCATTTT. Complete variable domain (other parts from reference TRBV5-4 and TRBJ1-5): ETGVTQSPTHLIKTRGQQVTLRCSSQSGHNTVSWYQQALGQGPQFIFQYYREEENGRGNFPPRFSGLQFPNYSSELNVNALELDDSALYLCASSLGGVSNQPQHFGDGTRLSIL.

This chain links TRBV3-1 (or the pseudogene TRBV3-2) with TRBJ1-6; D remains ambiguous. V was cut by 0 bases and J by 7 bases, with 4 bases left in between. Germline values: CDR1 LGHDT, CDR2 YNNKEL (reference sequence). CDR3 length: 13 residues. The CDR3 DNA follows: TGTGCCAGCAGCCAAGAAGTCAATTCACCCCTCCACTTT. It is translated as CASSQEVNSPLHF.

The CDR3 here is CASSGGSNEKLFF. The CDR3 DNA reads as TGTGCCAGCAGTGGAGGATCTAATGAAAAACTGTTTTTT. The chain couples TRBV27 to TRBJ1-4; D ambiguous. Trimming cost V 5 bases and J 3 bases, with 7 bases left between them. Germline V gives CDR1 MNHEY, CDR2 SMNVEV (reference sequence). The CDR3 totals 13 residues.

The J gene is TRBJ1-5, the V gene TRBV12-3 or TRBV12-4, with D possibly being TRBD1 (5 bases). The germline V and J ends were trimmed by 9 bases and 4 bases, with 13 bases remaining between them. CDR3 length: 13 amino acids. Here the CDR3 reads CASSGLINQPQHF. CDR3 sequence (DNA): TGTGCCAGTTCAGGGTTGATTAATCAGCCCCAGCATTTT.

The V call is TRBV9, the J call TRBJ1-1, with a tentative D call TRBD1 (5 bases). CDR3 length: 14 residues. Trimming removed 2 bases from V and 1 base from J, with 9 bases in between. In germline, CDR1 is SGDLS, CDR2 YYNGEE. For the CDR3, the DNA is TGTGCCAGCAGCGTGTCAGGGACGAACACTGAAGCTTTCTTT. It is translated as CASSVSGTNTEAFF.

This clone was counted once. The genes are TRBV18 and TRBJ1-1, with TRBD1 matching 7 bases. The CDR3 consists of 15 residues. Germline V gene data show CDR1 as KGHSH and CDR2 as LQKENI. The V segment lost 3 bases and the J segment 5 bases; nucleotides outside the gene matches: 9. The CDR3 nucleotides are TGTGCCAGCTCACCTTTTACAGGGGTAAGGACTGAAGCTTTCTTT. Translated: CASSPFTGVRTEAFF.

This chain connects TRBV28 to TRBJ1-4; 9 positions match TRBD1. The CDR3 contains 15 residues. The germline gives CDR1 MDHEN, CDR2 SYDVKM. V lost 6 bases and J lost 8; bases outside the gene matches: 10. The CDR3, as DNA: TGTGCCAGCAGGGGGGTGGACAGGGGTGACGAAAAACTGTTTTTT. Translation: CASRGVDRGDEKLFF.

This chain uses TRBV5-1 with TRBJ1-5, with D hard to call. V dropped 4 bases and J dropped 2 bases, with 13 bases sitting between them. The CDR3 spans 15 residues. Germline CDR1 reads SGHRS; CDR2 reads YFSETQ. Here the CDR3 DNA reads TGCGCCAGCAGCCCGGAGGGTGCTGGCAATCAGCCCCAGCATTTT. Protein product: CASSPEGAGNQPQHF. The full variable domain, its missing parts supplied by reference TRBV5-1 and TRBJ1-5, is KAGVTQTPRYLIKTRGQQVTLSCSPISGHRSVSWYQQTPGQGLQFLFEYFSETQRNKGNFPGRFSGRQFSNSRSEMNVSTLELGDSALYLCASSPEGAGNQPQHFGDGTRLSIL.

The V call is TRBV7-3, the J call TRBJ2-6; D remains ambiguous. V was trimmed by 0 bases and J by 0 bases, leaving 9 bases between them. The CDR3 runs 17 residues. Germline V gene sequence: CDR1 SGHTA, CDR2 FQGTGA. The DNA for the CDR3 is TGTGCCAGCAGCTTAACTGGCTGGGGCTCTGGGGCCAACGTCCTGACTTTC. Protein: CASSLTGWGSGANVLTF. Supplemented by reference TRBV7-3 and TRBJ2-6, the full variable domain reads GAGVSQTPSNKVTEKGKYVELRCDPISGHTALYWYRQSLGQGPEFLIYFQGTGAADDSGLPNDRFFAVRPEGSVSTLKIQRTERGDSAVYLCASSLTGWGSGANVLTFGAGSRLTVL.

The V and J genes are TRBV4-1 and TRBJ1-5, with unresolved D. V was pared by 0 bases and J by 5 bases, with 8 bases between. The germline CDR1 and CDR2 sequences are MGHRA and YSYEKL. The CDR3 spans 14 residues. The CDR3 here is CASSQEKSDQPQHF. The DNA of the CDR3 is TGCGCCAGCAGCCAAGAGAAGAGTGATCAGCCCCAGCATTTT.

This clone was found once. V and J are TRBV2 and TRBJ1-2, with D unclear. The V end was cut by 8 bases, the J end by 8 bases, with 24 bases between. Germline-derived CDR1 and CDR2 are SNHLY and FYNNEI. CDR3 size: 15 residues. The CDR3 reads CASAILTGNIGGYTF. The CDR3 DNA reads TGTGCCAGCGCGATCCTTACGGGCAACATCGGGGGCTACACCTTC. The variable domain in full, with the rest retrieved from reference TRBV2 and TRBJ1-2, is EPEVTQTPSHQVTQMGQEVILRCVPISNHLYFYWYRQILGQKVEFLVSFYNNEISEKSEIFDDQFSVERPDGSNFTLKIRSTKLEDSAMYFCASAILTGNIGGYTFGSGTRLTVV.

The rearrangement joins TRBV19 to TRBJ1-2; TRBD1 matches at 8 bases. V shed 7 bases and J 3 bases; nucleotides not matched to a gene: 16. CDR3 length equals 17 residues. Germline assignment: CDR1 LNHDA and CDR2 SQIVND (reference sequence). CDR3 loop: CASTVDRGDEDDYGYTF. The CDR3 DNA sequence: TGTGCCAGTACCGTAGACAGGGGAGATGAGGATGACTATGGCTACACCTTC.

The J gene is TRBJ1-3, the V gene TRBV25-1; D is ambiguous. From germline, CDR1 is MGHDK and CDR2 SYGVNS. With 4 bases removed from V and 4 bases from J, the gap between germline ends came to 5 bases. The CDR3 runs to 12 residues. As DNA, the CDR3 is TGTGCCAGCAGTGGCCAAGGAAACACCATATATTTT. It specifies CASSGQGNTIYF.

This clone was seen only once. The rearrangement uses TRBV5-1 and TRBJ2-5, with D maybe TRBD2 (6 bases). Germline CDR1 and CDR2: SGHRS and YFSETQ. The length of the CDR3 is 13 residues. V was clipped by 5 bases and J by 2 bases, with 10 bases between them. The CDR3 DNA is TGCGCCAGCAGGACCGGGACTCAAGAGACCCAGTACTTC. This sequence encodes CASRTGTQETQYF.